This T cell receptor (beta chain) was sequenced in a study of blood T cell repertoires in COVID-19. Profiled with immunoSEQ multiplex PCR; TCRdb holds only in-frame clones, not every one. The sample includes approximately 150,000 clones, about nine tenths of them seen just once. The V and J ends lost 2 bases and 1 base, in that order; junction bases with no gene match: 2. The CDR3 has 15 residues. Germline CDR1 and CDR2: MNHEY and SVGAGI. Sequenced material: peripheral blood. This receptor was taken from a woman between 50 and 59 years old with acute or convalescent COVID-19. The chain has TRBV6-5 and TRBJ2-7; the match to TRBD1 covers 10 bases. The CDR3 here is CASSYGTGVSYEQYF. CDR3 coding DNA: TGTGCCAGCAGTTACGGGACAGGGGTTTCCTACGAGCAGTACTTC.